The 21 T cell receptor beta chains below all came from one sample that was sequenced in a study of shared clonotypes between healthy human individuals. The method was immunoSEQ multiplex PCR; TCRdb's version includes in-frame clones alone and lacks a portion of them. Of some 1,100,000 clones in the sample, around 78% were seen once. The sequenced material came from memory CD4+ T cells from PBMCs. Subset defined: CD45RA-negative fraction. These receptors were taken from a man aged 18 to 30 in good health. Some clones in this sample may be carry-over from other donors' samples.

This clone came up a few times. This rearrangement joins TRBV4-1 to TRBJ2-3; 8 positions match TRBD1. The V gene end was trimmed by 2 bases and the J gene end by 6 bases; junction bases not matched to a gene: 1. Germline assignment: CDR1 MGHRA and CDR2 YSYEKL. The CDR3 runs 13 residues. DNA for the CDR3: TGCGCCAGCAGCCAAAGGACAGGGGATACGCAGTATTTT. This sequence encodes CASSQRTGDTQYF.

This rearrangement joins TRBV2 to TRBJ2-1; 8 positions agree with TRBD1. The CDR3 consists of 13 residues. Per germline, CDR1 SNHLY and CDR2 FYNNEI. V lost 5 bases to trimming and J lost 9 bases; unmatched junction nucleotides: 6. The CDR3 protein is CASSNGQGAEQFF. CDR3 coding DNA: TGTGCCAGCAGTAACGGACAGGGTGCTGAGCAGTTCTTC.

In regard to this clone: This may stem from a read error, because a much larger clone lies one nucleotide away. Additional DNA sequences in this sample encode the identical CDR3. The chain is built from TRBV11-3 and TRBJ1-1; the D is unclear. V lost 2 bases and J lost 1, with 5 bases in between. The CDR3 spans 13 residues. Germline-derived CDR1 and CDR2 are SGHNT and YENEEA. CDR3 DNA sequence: TGTGCCAGCAGCTTACAGCAGAACACTGAAGCTTTCTTT. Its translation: CASSLQQNTEAFF.

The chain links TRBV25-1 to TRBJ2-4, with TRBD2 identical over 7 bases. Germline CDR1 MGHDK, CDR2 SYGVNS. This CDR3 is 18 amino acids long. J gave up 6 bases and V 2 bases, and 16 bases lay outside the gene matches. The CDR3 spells CASSEPAGRGAGRNIQYF. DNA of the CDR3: TGTGCCAGCAGTGAACCCGCCGGTCGGGGAGCGGGACGAAACATTCAGTACTTC. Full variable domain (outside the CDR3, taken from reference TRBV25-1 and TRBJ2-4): EADIYQTPRYLVIGTGKKITLECSQTMGHDKMYWYQQDPGMELHLIHYSYGVNSTEKGDLSSESTVSRIRTEHFPLTLESARPSHTSQYLCASSEPAGRGAGRNIQYFGAGTRLSVL.

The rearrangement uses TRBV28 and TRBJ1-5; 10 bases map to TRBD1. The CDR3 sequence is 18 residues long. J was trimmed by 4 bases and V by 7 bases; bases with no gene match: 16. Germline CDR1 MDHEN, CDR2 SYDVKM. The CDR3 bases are TGTGCCAGCACCTCTCAACCCCGCCGACAGGGGGCTAATCAGCCCCAGCATTTT. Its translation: CASTSQPRRQGANQPQHF.

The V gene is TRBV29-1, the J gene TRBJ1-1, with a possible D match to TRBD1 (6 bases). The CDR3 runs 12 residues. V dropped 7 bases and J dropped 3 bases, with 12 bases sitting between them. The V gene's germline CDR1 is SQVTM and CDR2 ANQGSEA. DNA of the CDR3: TGCAGCGCCCTCAACAGGGACACTGAAGCTTTCTTT. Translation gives CSALNRDTEAFF.

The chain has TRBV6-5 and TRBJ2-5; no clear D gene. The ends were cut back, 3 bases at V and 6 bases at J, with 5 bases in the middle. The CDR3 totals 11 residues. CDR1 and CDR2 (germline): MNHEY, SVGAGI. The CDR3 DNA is TGTGCCAGCAGTTATGGGCAGACCCAGTACTTC. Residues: CASSYGQTQYF.

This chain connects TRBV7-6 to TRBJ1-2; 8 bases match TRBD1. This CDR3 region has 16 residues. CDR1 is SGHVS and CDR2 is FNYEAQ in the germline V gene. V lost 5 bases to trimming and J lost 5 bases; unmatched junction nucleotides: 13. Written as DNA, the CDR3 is TGTGCCAGCAGCCTATTTCCGACAGGGGACGGATATGGCTACACCTTC. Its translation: CASSLFPTGDGYGYTF.

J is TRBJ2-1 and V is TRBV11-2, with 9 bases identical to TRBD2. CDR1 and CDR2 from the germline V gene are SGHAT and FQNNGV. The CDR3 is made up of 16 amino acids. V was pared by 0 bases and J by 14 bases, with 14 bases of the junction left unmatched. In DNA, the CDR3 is TGTGCCAGCAGCTTAGATCCCAGCGGGAGGCCCGGCAACAAGTTCTTC. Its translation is CASSLDPSGRPGNKFF.

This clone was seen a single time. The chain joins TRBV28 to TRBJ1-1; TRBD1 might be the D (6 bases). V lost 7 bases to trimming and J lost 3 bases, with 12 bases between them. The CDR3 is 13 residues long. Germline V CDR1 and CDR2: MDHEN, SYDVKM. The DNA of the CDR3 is TGTGCCAGCATTCGACAGGAGCACACTGAAGCTTTCTTT. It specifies CASIRQEHTEAFF.

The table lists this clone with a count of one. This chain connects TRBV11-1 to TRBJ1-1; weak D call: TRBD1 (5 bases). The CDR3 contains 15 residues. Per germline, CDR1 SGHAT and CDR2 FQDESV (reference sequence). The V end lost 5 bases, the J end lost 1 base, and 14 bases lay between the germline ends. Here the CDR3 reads CASSPVHRKNTEAFF. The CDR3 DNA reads TGTGCCAGCAGCCCTGTCCACAGGAAGAACACTGAAGCTTTCTTT.

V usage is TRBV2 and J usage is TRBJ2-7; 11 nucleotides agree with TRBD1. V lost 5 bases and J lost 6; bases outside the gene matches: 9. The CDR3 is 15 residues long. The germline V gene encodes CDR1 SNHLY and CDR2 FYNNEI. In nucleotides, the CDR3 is TGTGCCAGCAGTAGCCGGACAGGGGGCGGAGGCGAGCAGTACTTC. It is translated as CASSSRTGGGGEQYF. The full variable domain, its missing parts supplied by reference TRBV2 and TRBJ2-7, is EPEVTQTPSHQVTQMGQEVILRCVPISNHLYFYWYRQILGQKVEFLVSFYNNEISEKSEIFDDQFSVERPDGSNFTLKIRSTKLEDSAMYFCASSSRTGGGGEQYFGPGTRLTVT.

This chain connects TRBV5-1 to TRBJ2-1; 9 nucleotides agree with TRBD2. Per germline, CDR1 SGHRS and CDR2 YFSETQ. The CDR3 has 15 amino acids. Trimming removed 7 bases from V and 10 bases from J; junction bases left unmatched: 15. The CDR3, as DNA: TGCGCCAGCCGACGGGGAACTAGCGGGTCGGGCGAGCAGTTCTTC. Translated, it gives CASRRGTSGSGEQFF.

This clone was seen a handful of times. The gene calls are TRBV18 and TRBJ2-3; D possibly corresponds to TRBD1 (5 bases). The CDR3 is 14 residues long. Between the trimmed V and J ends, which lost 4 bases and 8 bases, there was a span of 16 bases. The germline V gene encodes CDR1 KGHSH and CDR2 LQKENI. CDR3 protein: CASSLSGRQGTQYF. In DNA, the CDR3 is TGTGCCAGCTCACTCTCCGGGCGGCAGGGTACGCAGTATTTT.

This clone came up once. The chain's CDR3 is CASSLDNSYRDGYTF. CDR3 sequence (DNA): TGTGCCAGCAGCTTAGATAACAGTTACAGAGATGGCTACACCTTC. The chain links TRBV5-6 to TRBJ1-2; D unclear. This CDR3 spans 15 amino acids. V lost 2 bases and J 6 bases, leaving 17 bases between the germline ends. The V gene's germline CDR1 is SGHDT and CDR2 YYEEEE. The entire variable domain, with the rest obtained from reference TRBV5-6 and TRBJ1-2, is as follows: DAGVTQSPTHLIKTRGQQVTLRCSPKSGHDTVSWYQQALGQGPQFIFQYYEEEERQRGNFPDRFSGHQFPNYSSELNVNALLLGDSALYLCASSLDNSYRDGYTFGSGTRLTVV.

The CDR3 sequence: CASSLDTDTQYF. In DNA form, the CDR3 reads TGTGCCAGCAGTCTAGACACAGATACGCAGTATTTT. The chain links TRBV6-1 to TRBJ2-3; D gene unclear. The CDR3 loop spans 12 amino acids. V was pared by 5 bases and J by 2 bases, with 5 bases between. Germline V gene data show CDR1 as MNHNS and CDR2 as SASEGT.

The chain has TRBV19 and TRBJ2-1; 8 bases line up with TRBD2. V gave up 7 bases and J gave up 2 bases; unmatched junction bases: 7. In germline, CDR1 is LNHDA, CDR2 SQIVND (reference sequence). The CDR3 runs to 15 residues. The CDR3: CASTTTGGPYNEQFF. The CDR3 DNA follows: TGTGCCAGTACGACTACGGGAGGGCCCTACAATGAGCAGTTCTTC.

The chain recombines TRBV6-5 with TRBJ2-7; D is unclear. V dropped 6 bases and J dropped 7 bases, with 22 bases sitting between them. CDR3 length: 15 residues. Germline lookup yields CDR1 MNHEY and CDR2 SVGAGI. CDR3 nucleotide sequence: TGTGCCAGCAGCTCTAATTTTCGGGTTGTAACGGAGCAGTACTTC. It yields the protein CASSSNFRVVTEQYF.

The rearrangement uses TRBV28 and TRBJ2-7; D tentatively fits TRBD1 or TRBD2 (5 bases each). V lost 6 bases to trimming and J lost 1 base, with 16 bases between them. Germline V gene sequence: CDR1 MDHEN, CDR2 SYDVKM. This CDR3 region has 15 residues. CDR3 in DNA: TGTGCCAGCAGATCCGGGACGGCGGGTTCCTACGAGCAGTACTTC. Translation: CASRSGTAGSYEQYF.

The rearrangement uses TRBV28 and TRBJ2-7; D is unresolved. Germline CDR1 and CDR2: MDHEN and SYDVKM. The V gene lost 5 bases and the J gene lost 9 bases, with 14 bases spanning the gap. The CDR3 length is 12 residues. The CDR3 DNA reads TGTGCCAGCAGTCCTCGGGCTTATGGGCAGTACTTC. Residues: CASSPRAYGQYF. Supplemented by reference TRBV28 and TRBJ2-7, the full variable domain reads DVKVTQSSRYLVKRTGEKVFLECVQDMDHENMFWYRQDPGLGLRLIYFSYDVKMKEKGDIPEGYSVSREKKERFSLILESASTNQTSMYLCASSPRAYGQYFGPGTRLTVT.

The chain's CDR3 is CASSLDGLSYNEQFF. Here the CDR3 DNA reads TGTGCCAGCAGCCTTGACGGACTCTCCTACAATGAGCAGTTCTTC. The chain joins TRBV6-6 to TRBJ2-1; tentatively, D is TRBD2 (5 bases). CDR1 and CDR2 from the germline V gene are MNHNY and SVGAGI (reference sequence). The CDR3 contains 15 residues. The V and J ends lost 6 bases and 0 bases respectively, with 12 bases between them.